This passage covers 7 T cell receptor beta chains from one sample sequenced in a study of cytomegalovirus exposure and HLA in healthy donors. Primers for the PCR totalled 60 Vbeta and 13 Jbeta. TCRdb's table, derived via immunoSEQ multiplex PCR, lists solely in-frame clones and lacks some. The sample has approximately 160,000 clones; about 70% are singletons. The sample was PBMCs. These receptor sequences come from a woman between 40 and 50 years old in good health and CMV-seropositive.

This clone was counted a few times. The chain is built from TRBV28 and TRBJ1-1, with D possibly TRBD1 on 5 matching bases. Germline V CDR1 and CDR2: MDHEN, SYDVKM. There are 13 residues in the CDR3. V shed 1 base and J shed 3 bases, with 6 bases lying between them. The CDR3 DNA reads as TGTGCCAGCAGTTTATCCAGGGACACTGAAGCTTTCTTT. Amino acids: CASSLSRDTEAFF. Combining the CDR3 with reference TRBV28 and TRBJ1-1 gives the whole variable domain DVKVTQSSRYLVKRTGEKVFLECVQDMDHENMFWYRQDPGLGLRLIYFSYDVKMKEKGDIPEGYSVSREKKERFSLILESASTNQTSMYLCASSLSRDTEAFFGQGTRLTVV.

The chain carries TRBV18 and TRBJ1-4, with D possibly being TRBD1 (6 bases). Germline V gene sequence: CDR1 KGHSH, CDR2 LQKENI. The germline V and J ends were trimmed by 1 base and 4 bases, with 13 bases remaining between them. CDR3 length: 16 amino acids. The CDR3 sequence: CASSPLTGRDNEKLFF. Written as DNA, the CDR3 is TGTGCCAGCTCACCACTTACAGGGAGAGATAATGAAAAACTGTTTTTT.

The gene calls are TRBV5-1 and TRBJ2-6; D is perhaps TRBD2 (5 bases). CDR1 is SGHRS, CDR2 YFSETQ, per germline. The CDR3 extends over 15 amino acids. V shed 1 base and J shed 3 bases, with 8 bases lying between them. CDR3 bases: TGCGCCAGCAGCTTGACTAGTTATGGGGCCAACGTCCTGACTTTC. This sequence encodes CASSLTSYGANVLTF.

The chain combines TRBV4-3 with TRBJ2-7, with TRBD2 matching over 9 bases. CDR1 is LGHNA, CDR2 YSLEER, per germline. V lost 1 base and J lost 5; bases outside the gene matches: 18. The CDR3 totals 19 residues. The CDR3: CASSQGGVVGFGGRDEQYF. CDR3 sequence (DNA): TGCGCCAGCAGCCAAGGGGGGGTGGTTGGGTTTGGCGGGAGGGACGAGCAGTACTTC.

The chain has TRBV4-2 and TRBJ2-5; the match to TRBD2 covers 13 bases. This CDR3 has 18 amino acids. V lost 4 bases and J lost 5; bases outside the gene matches: 13. CDR1 and CDR2 (germline): LGHNA, YNFKEQ. The CDR3 region is CASSPETGLLAGGETQYF. The CDR3, as DNA: TGTGCCAGCAGCCCAGAAACCGGGTTACTAGCGGGAGGGGAGACCCAGTACTTC.

This clone was counted only a few times. CDR3 sequence reads: CASSQGTGEAYEQYF. The DNA for the CDR3 is TGCGCCAGCAGCCAAGGCACAGGCGAAGCCTACGAGCAGTACTTC. The chain couples TRBV4-3 to TRBJ2-7; D perhaps matches TRBD1 (5 bases). This CDR3 is 15 amino acids long. Germline CDR1 reads LGHNA; CDR2 reads YSLEER. With 1 base removed from V and 2 bases from J, the gap between germline ends came to 12 bases.

This clone occurred a few times. CDR3 sequence: CASSQAPTGPYEQYF. Written as DNA, the CDR3 is TGCGCCAGCAGCCAAGCCCCGACAGGCCCTTACGAGCAGTACTTC. The chain joins TRBV4-1 to TRBJ2-7; tentatively, D is TRBD1 (6 bases). Germline CDR1 reads MGHRA; CDR2 reads YSYEKL. With 1 base removed from V and 4 bases from J, the gap between germline ends came to 14 bases. This CDR3 has 15 residues.